These T cell receptor beta chains were read from a single sample in a study of tumor-infiltrating lymphocytes in primary liver carcinoma. TCRdb analysed the multiplex PCR reads with MiXCR anew, one entry per CDR3 protein. Of 30,000 to 40,000 distinct CDR3 sequences in the sample, roughly 74% were seen once. The sample comprised liver tumor tissue from sampling region 4. These receptors were taken from a man aged 35 to 55 with primary liver carcinoma and hepatitis B virus infection. Both conserved end residues are part of each CDR3. D genes are given only for firm matches. The listing skips clone size in some rows; elsewhere it reads once, few, many or a size class.

cdr3_nt	cdr3_aa	d_call	clone_size	v_call	j_call
TGTGCCGGTGCTCAATGGGGGACAGCCCCCGAGCAGTACTTC	CAGAQWGTAPEQYF	TRBD1	-	TRBV6-5	TRBJ2-7
TGTGCCAGTAGTCACAGTTTGTGGTCTGGAAACACCATATATTTC	CASSHSLWSGNTIYF	-	-	TRBV12-3/TRBV12-4	TRBJ1-3
TGTGCCAGCAGCCAAGAAGGGAGGACTAGCGGGAGAGGAGATACGCAGTATTTT	CASSQEGRTSGRGDTQYF	TRBD2	-	TRBV4-2	TRBJ2-3
TGTGCCAACAGCTACCCCTTGGACCGGGATACGCAGTATTTT	CANSYPLDRDTQYF	-	-	TRBV11-1	TRBJ2-3
TGTGCCAGCAGCCGGGGACTAGCGGGCCAGCAGTATTTT	CASSRGLAGQQYF	TRBD2	medium-sized	TRBV6-2/TRBV6-3	TRBJ2-3
TGTGCCAGTAGCTTAGGGACTTCCTACAATGAGCAGTTCTTC	CASSLGTSYNEQFF	-	-	TRBV11-2	TRBJ2-1
TGTGCCAGCGGCTCGGCGCGGTGGTCGAGGTACGAGCAGTACTTC	CASGSARWSRYEQYF	-	-	TRBV12-3/TRBV12-4	TRBJ2-7
TGTTCCAGCAGCCCGGTTGGGGGAGGGATCCCAGATACGCAGTATTTT	CSSSPVGGGIPDTQYF	TRBD2	-	TRBV11-2	TRBJ2-3
TGTGCCAGCAGCATCGGGACTAGCGAAGAGACCCACTACTTC	CASSIGTSEETHYF	TRBD2	-	TRBV5-8	TRBJ2-5
TGTGCCTGGGCCCTCGCGGGGGGCCGCAATCAGCCCCAGCATTTT	CAWALAGGRNQPQHF	-	medium-sized	TRBV30	TRBJ1-5
TGTGCTAGCAGTTCAATTTCTGGGCAGATTCCCTACGAGCAGTACTTC	CASSSISGQIPYEQYF	-	-	TRBV12-3/TRBV12-4	TRBJ2-7
TGCGCCAGCAGCCAGCGACTAGCGGGCACAGATACGCAGTATTTT	CASSQRLAGTDTQYF	TRBD2	medium-sized	TRBV4-3	TRBJ2-3
TGTGCCAACAGCAATACCGGCCGGGCGACCCGGTATTTC	CANSNTGRATRYF	-	-	TRBV5-6	TRBJ2-5
TGTGCCAGCAACCTCGGCGACGGCAATCAGTCCCATCATTTT	CASNLGDGNQSHHF	-	once	TRBV28	TRBJ1-5
TGCGCCAGCAGCTTGAACAGGAGGGCTAACACAGATACGCAGTATTTT	CASSLNRRANTDTQYF	-	-	TRBV5-1	TRBJ2-3
TGTGCCAGCAGTTTGACGGGACAGGATCCCTACGAGCAGTACTTC	CASSLTGQDPYEQYF	TRBD1	few	TRBV5-4	TRBJ2-7
TGTGCCAGCAGCCCGACGATTGAGGCCTCACAGTTTTTC	CASSPTIEASQFF	-	-	TRBV11-2	TRBJ2-1
TGCGCCAGCAGCGGCGGACTAGCGGGAGCCGCAGAGACCCAGTACTTC	CASSGGLAGAAETQYF	TRBD2	-	TRBV5-1	TRBJ2-5
TGTGCCAGCAGTTTCGCCGGGACAGGGATTCCCTACTATGGCTACACCTTC	CASSFAGTGIPYYGYTF	TRBD1	many	TRBV28	TRBJ1-2
TGCAGTGCCCTGAAACGGTCCGGACCAACCACCAATGAGCAGTTCTTC	CSALKRSGPTTNEQFF	-	many	TRBV20-1	TRBJ2-1
TGCAGTGTTGCCGGGACTACCCCCTACGAGCAGTATTTC	CSVAGTTPYEQYF	TRBD2	-	TRBV29-1	TRBJ2-7
TGTGCCAACAGTTTACCGCAAGGGGCGACTAGCGGGATGGCGTACAATAAGCAGTTCTTC	CANSLPQGATSGMAYNKQFF	TRBD2	-	TRBV28	TRBJ2-1
TGTGCCAGCAGCTGGACTAGCGGGAGTTTCTATGAGCAGTACTTC	CASSWTSGSFYEQYF	TRBD2	-	TRBV7-9	TRBJ2-7
TGTGCCAGTAGTCTGGACGTTACAGGAGCTAGCTACACCTTC	CASSLDVTGASYTF	-	once	TRBV12-3/TRBV12-4	TRBJ1-2
TGTGCCAGCAGCCTGTCTCTCGACTACGAGCGGTACTTC	CASSLSLDYERYF	-	-	TRBV7-8	TRBJ2-7
TGTGCCAGCAGTTATAACACAGGGGTGACCCGGCAGTTCTTC	CASSYNTGVTRQFF	TRBD1	-	TRBV6-6	TRBJ2-1
TGCCGCGTTAGGGGGACAGGACCTCCGAGGGAGATCCAGTACTTC	CRVRGTGPPREIQYF	TRBD1	-	TRBV29-1	TRBJ2-5
TGTGCCAGCAGCTTAGCGGGAGGGGGGCGGGATACGCAGTATTTT	CASSLAGGGRDTQYF	-	few	TRBV7-2	TRBJ2-3
TGTGCCATCAGTGTAGCTAGCGCGATGGGTGGGGATGAGCAGTTCTTT	CAISVASAMGGDEQFF	-	-	TRBV10-3	TRBJ2-1
TGTGCCAGCAGCAGAAGAAATGCAGGGAACACAGGTACGCAGTATTTT	CASSRRNAGNTGTQYF	-	-	TRBV11-2	TRBJ2-3
TGTGCCAGCAGTGGAGCGGGTCTGGCAACTAATGAAAAACTGTTTTTT	CASSGAGLATNEKLFF	-	medium-sized	TRBV6-1	TRBJ1-4
TGTGCCGGCAAATCGATCCGAACAGATACGCAGTATTTT	CAGKSIRTDTQYF	-	-	TRBV11-1	TRBJ2-3
TGTGCCAGCAGCTTAGGGGTCAACAATGGGCAGTTCTTC	CASSLGVNNGQFF	-	-	TRBV11-3	TRBJ2-1
TGTGCCAGCAGCTTAGATTCCGTCAGCACAGATACGCAGTATTTT	CASSLDSVSTDTQYF	-	medium-sized	TRBV11-2	TRBJ2-3
TGCAGCGTTCAGGCGGGGTGGGGAATAAACACTGAAGCTTCATTT	CSVQAGWGINTEASF	-	-	TRBV29-1	TRBJ1-1
TGTGTCAGTAGCTTAGACCACACTGAAGCTTTCTTT	CVSSLDHTEAFF	-	few	TRBV11-3	TRBJ1-1
TGCGCCAGCAGCCACGACAGGGTTGGCCAAGAGGCCCGGTACTTC	CASSHDRVGQEARYF	TRBD1	-	TRBV5-1	TRBJ2-5
TGTTCCAGCGGTTGGGACGTTGGGCAAGAGACACAGTACTTC	CSSGWDVGQETQYF	-	once	TRBV28	TRBJ2-5
TGCGCCAGCAGGCCAGGGGGCTACAATGAGCTGTTCTTC	CASRPGGYNELFF	TRBD1	-	TRBV5-1	TRBJ2-1
TGTGCCAGCGGCTTGCCGAGGGAGAGCACAGATACGCAGTGTTTT	CASGLPRESTDTQCF	-	-	TRBV11-1	TRBJ2-3
TGTGCCAGTTGCTTAGATCTTGGGGGGCTCAAGCTGTTTTTT	CASCLDLGGLKLFF	-	-	TRBV11-2	TRBJ1-4
TGTGCCAGCCGTTTAACGGACGCTGCCTACGTGCAGTACTTC	CASRLTDAAYVQYF	-	once	TRBV11-2	TRBJ2-7
TGTGCCACCCTAGACCTTGCCGCAATGCACACCTTC	CATLDLAAMHTF	-	medium-sized	TRBV6-5	TRBJ1-2
TGTGCCAGCAGCTTGGGTCTAGGTGCGGTCAATGATCGGTTCTTC	CASSLGLGAVNDRFF	-	few	TRBV5-5	TRBJ2-1
TGTGCCAGTAGCGACGGATCTACTCGAGGCTACGCCTTC	CASSDGSTRGYAF	-	few	TRBV28	TRBJ1-2
TGTGCTAGCAGCCGTACACTGGCTTCACCCCTCCACTTT	CASSRTLASPLHF	-	once	TRBV11-1	TRBJ1-6
TGCGCCAGCAGCTTGAGCCTAGCGGAAGAGTCCCTGTACTTC	CASSLSLAEESLYF	TRBD2	-	TRBV5-1	TRBJ2-5
TGTGTCTTGAGTCTTCCAGGACTAGCGGGAAGATACGAGCAGCACTTC	CVLSLPGLAGRYEQHF	TRBD2	-	TRBV30	TRBJ2-7
TGTGCCATTTCCACCGAGGGACAAAAGAACACTGAAGCTTTCTTT	CAISTEGQKNTEAFF	-	-	TRBV10-3	TRBJ1-1